A selection of T cell receptor beta chains follows, all from one sample in a study of T-cell memory formation after mild COVID-19. Each CDR3 protein is one row after TCRdb ran MiXCR on the 5' RACE reads. Of fewer than 350,000 distinct CDR3 sequences listed, about 20% are singletons. Sequencing was carried out using PBMCs or a T cell subset sorted from them (not recorded which). All receptors derive from a man aged 18-30 years who had mild COVID-19 (a few samples of this study predate the infection). Cell type and time point are not known. CDR3s include the opening cysteine and the closing phenylalanine or tryptophan. Each record gives: J gene, V gene, D gene, CDR3 protein. A D gene is named only where the DNA matches it firmly.

j_gene: TRBJ2-5
v_gene: TRBV5-1
d_gene: NA
CDR3aa: CASSQGIPQETQYF

j_gene: TRBJ2-2
v_gene: TRBV5-1
d_gene: TRBD2
CDR3aa: CASSLLAGANTGELFF

j_gene: TRBJ1-1
v_gene: TRBV29-1
d_gene: NA
CDR3aa: CSVEPNTEAFF

j_gene: TRBJ2-3
v_gene: TRBV6-2/TRBV6-3
d_gene: NA
CDR3aa: CASRKGTDTQYF

j_gene: TRBJ2-7
v_gene: TRBV6-5
d_gene: NA
CDR3aa: CASSYDGAVSYEQYF

j_gene: TRBJ2-5
v_gene: TRBV7-3
d_gene: NA
CDR3aa: CASSAGTQETQYF

j_gene: TRBJ2-1
v_gene: TRBV4-1
d_gene: TRBD2
CDR3aa: CASSQVIYGEGLYNEQFF

j_gene: TRBJ2-7
v_gene: TRBV7-6
d_gene: NA
CDR3aa: CASSLRSGAGTYEQYF

j_gene: TRBJ2-7
v_gene: TRBV10-3
d_gene: NA
CDR3aa: CAISESRGSDEQYF

j_gene: TRBJ1-5
v_gene: TRBV12-3/TRBV12-4
d_gene: NA
CDR3aa: CASSLAPINSNQPQHF

j_gene: TRBJ1-1
v_gene: TRBV4-3
d_gene: NA
CDR3aa: CASSRPGGTEAFF

j_gene: TRBJ2-5
v_gene: TRBV9
d_gene: TRBD2
CDR3aa: CASSVEGREGGGPKLETQYF

j_gene: TRBJ1-5
v_gene: TRBV30
d_gene: NA
CDR3aa: CAWSVAGVLYQPQHF

j_gene: TRBJ1-5
v_gene: TRBV6-1
d_gene: NA
CDR3aa: CASSEGFRPQHF

j_gene: TRBJ2-1
v_gene: TRBV20-1
d_gene: NA
CDR3aa: CSAAPHYNYNEQFF

j_gene: TRBJ2-5
v_gene: TRBV20-1
d_gene: TRBD2
CDR3aa: CSARGGGTQETQYF

j_gene: TRBJ2-2
v_gene: TRBV12-3/TRBV12-4
d_gene: NA
CDR3aa: CATTLGAGAATGELFF

j_gene: TRBJ1-2
v_gene: TRBV6-2/TRBV6-3
d_gene: TRBD1
CDR3aa: CATDRGGGYTF

j_gene: TRBJ2-7
v_gene: TRBV15
d_gene: TRBD1
CDR3aa: CATSRVPGQGPGEQYF

j_gene: TRBJ2-1
v_gene: TRBV4-3
d_gene: NA
CDR3aa: CASSQDDSSYNEQFF

j_gene: TRBJ2-7
v_gene: TRBV5-1
d_gene: NA
CDR3aa: CASSPGGTHEQYF

j_gene: TRBJ2-1
v_gene: TRBV30
d_gene: NA
CDR3aa: CAWTRGLEQFF

j_gene: TRBJ2-3
v_gene: TRBV5-1
d_gene: TRBD1
CDR3aa: CASSFQQGVDTQYF

j_gene: TRBJ1-1
v_gene: TRBV12-3/TRBV12-4
d_gene: NA
CDR3aa: CASSYPTGTNTEAFF

j_gene: TRBJ1-1
v_gene: TRBV12-5
d_gene: NA
CDR3aa: CASGFGALGNTEAFF

j_gene: TRBJ2-2
v_gene: TRBV7-3
d_gene: NA
CDR3aa: CASSSVSNTGELFF

j_gene: TRBJ2-3
v_gene: TRBV5-1
d_gene: TRBD1
CDR3aa: CASSLEGRADRADTQYF

j_gene: TRBJ1-2
v_gene: TRBV6-5
d_gene: NA
CDR3aa: CASTVRGAGTKSYTF

j_gene: TRBJ2-7
v_gene: TRBV6-2/TRBV6-3
d_gene: TRBD2
CDR3aa: CASSYSTSGGYEQYF

j_gene: TRBJ2-1
v_gene: TRBV9
d_gene: NA
CDR3aa: CASSLGWAGPEQFF

j_gene: TRBJ2-3
v_gene: TRBV5-1
d_gene: TRBD1
CDR3aa: CASSVGTGYTDTQYF

j_gene: TRBJ1-4
v_gene: TRBV7-2
d_gene: NA
CDR3aa: CASSFGVGEKLFF

j_gene: TRBJ2-5
v_gene: TRBV4-3
d_gene: NA
CDR3aa: CASSQEAAETQYF

j_gene: TRBJ2-3
v_gene: TRBV3-1
d_gene: NA
CDR3aa: CASSQDKDTQYF

j_gene: TRBJ1-3
v_gene: TRBV3-1
d_gene: NA
CDR3aa: CASSQGIGGSGNTIYF

j_gene: TRBJ2-7
v_gene: TRBV3-1
d_gene: TRBD1
CDR3aa: CASSQGTGGVEQYF

j_gene: TRBJ2-2
v_gene: TRBV7-2
d_gene: NA
CDR3aa: CASSLAPGANTGELFF

j_gene: TRBJ2-6
v_gene: TRBV10-2
d_gene: NA
CDR3aa: CASSGSSGANVLTF

j_gene: TRBJ2-5
v_gene: TRBV25-1
d_gene: TRBD1
CDR3aa: CASGGQVETQYF

j_gene: TRBJ2-5
v_gene: TRBV2
d_gene: TRBD1
CDR3aa: CASSEFPTGTGGQETQYF

j_gene: TRBJ2-5
v_gene: TRBV20-1
d_gene: NA
CDR3aa: CSARAIDRPSQETQYF

j_gene: TRBJ1-3
v_gene: TRBV19
d_gene: NA
CDR3aa: CASRRDPSSGNTIYF

j_gene: TRBJ2-1
v_gene: TRBV20-1
d_gene: TRBD2
CDR3aa: CSAPPRGGVHNEQFF

j_gene: TRBJ1-5
v_gene: TRBV25-1
d_gene: NA
CDR3aa: CASSEGDGNYQPQHF

j_gene: TRBJ2-4
v_gene: TRBV7-2
d_gene: TRBD1
CDR3aa: CASSLEAGGLGIQYF

j_gene: TRBJ1-5
v_gene: TRBV12-3/TRBV12-4
d_gene: TRBD1
CDR3aa: CASSLPDRGLGQPQHF

j_gene: TRBJ2-5
v_gene: TRBV6-2/TRBV6-3
d_gene: NA
CDR3aa: CASSLWAKETQYF

j_gene: TRBJ1-1
v_gene: TRBV4-1
d_gene: NA
CDR3aa: CASSLRTLGTEAFF

j_gene: TRBJ2-5
v_gene: TRBV4-3
d_gene: TRBD2
CDR3aa: CASSQEYKRGVYQETQYF